This T cell receptor (beta chain) came from a study of cytomegalovirus exposure and HLA in healthy donors (dated by TCRdb to the late 2010s). Looking at the study overall: An earlier analysis of about 530 of the donors reported roughly 300 Gb of sequence data and around 100 million unique TCR beta sequences obtained from around 190 million T cells. An early release that covered fewer than 750 HLA-typed donors contained approximately 300 gigabases of sequencing data and around 80 million unique TCR sequences. The genetic ancestry cluster associated with self-reported Caucasian donors included 65% to 90% of the approximately 400 genotyped donors. The aim of the study was to test whether cataloging public T cell receptors could identify signatures of past pathogen exposure. The study used immunosequencing to profile the T cell repertoires of 666 subjects and linked those repertoires to cytomegalovirus serostatus. A separate validation cohort of about 110 different subjects was used in addition to the 666-subject first cohort. The study combined high-throughput TCR immunosequencing, statistical association of individual TCRs with disease status, and machine learning to predict cytomegalovirus infection status. A later analysis re-examined previously published TCR beta repertoires from around 670 donors and added high-resolution HLA genotyping to investigate patterns of TCR occurrence. Rather than using new phenotypic data, the later analysis identified candidate immune exposures from TCR beta sequences and from how often those sequences occurred across donors. An earlier analysis of 587 of the donors applied high-throughput TCR beta sequencing to assess whether each TCR beta V gene segment acted as functional or pseudogenic. Donor age, sex, ethnicity and CMV serostatus were compiled alongside the repertoire data. A later genetic analysis used genome-wide SNP genotypes for about 60% of the roughly 700 donors, treating that subset as a discovery cohort. All discovery cohort repertoires had been generated using a single sequencing platform. HLA typing included class I and class II loci at four-digit resolution. Typing coverage differed by locus: A, B, C, DRB1 and DQB1 were typed in about 620-630 donors, DQA1 in 522, DPA1 in some 610, and DPB1 in 472. A handful of DR-DQ haplotypes were handled as single units for association and clustering because linkage in the cohort was strong. Among a few hundred genotyped donors of the cohort, an average of approximately 250,000 unique TCR beta nucleotide sequences were sequenced per donor, roughly 20% of them non-productive. Here is what the overall study found, with its caveats: Some IMGT-functional V segments, including TRBV6-2 and TRBV6-3, could not be distinguished by the 87-base-pair reads and were therefore excluded. A later analysis found that most CMV-associated TCR beta chains appeared HLA-restricted, with HLA associations seemingly driven largely by CMV exposure. Most TCR sequences were observed very rarely across donors, whereas some public TCRs were present in many individuals. Because counts were too low, 15 to 20 rarely observed V segments, including chromosome 9 orphons, were excluded from the earlier analysis of about 500 of the donors. In a later analysis, several top co-occurrence clusters were reported to appear linked to parvovirus B19, influenza, CMV and Epstein-Barr virus. The study listed 164 TCR beta chains as associated with cytomegalovirus. V-gene and J-gene trimming of TCR beta chains was associated with a missense DCLRE1C variant in a later genetic analysis, and the association was replicated in an independent cohort. This cohort had only TCR beta chains sequenced, and the lack of alpha or paired-chain data limited which features could be detected. A group of highly shared sequence variants was considered likely to be a technical artifact of the sequencing pipeline. Compared with equally common non-associated chains, HLA-associated TCR beta chains in a later analysis were more clonally expanded and had lower generation probabilities. In an earlier analysis of several hundred of the donors, most TCR beta V segments were observed in productive rearrangements about 87% or about 30% of the time, broadly matching IMGT annotations. HLA typing was unavailable for some donors at each locus, so association tests used only the typed subset. The presence/absence analyses assumed that sequencing depth was roughly uniform across donors, and that assumption may not be true. Compared with the approximately 600-donor mean, donors in an Asian-associated ancestry cluster had fewer N-insertions in productive TCRs, according to a later genetic analysis. The classifier was reported to diagnose cytomegalovirus status with high specificity and sensitivity in both the original and validation cohorts. Correlated functional status among segregating V segments might reflect linkage disequilibrium, but an unknown experimental factor could not be ruled out. In a later analysis, the rate of TCR association differed among HLA loci, with DRB1 alleles having the most associated TCRs and HLA-C alleles having the fewest. Three of the identified cytomegalovirus-associated TCR beta chains were confirmed in vitro to be specific for cytomegalovirus antigens. Immune exposure information for the cohort was limited to CMV serostatus. Strong co-occurrence of HLA alleles, especially DR and DQ, made assigning TCR associations to individual alleles difficult. A further reported finding was that TCR beta sequences accurately predicted the HLA-A and HLA-B alleles for most subjects in the first cohort. According to the authors, the approach could potentially be generalized to other disease states and immunological phenotypes. A later analysis associated about 18,000 TCR beta sequences with specific HLA alleles at a false discovery rate of 0.05.

Per the germline V gene, MDHEN is the CDR1 and SYDVKM is the CDR2. V is cut back by 6 bases and J by 2 bases, with 4 bases in the junction unmatched. The CDR3 spans 13 residues, from the cysteine through the valine. Only CDR3 DNA remains: 39 bases, in frame from the first base. The cohort comprised some 680 healthy bone marrow donors. At the time of sampling, every cohort member was nominally healthy, though immune exposures that went unrecorded were likely present. The donor tested CMV seronegative, placing the donor among the roughly 340 seronegative members of the cohort. Every donor gave a peripheral blood sample, and the peripheral blood mononuclear cells from that sample were used for TCR beta sequencing. Genomic DNA was extracted from the blood cell samples with the Qiagen DNeasy Blood Extraction Kit. Notes on this clone: The specificity of this receptor is unknown.

Library preparation was by the immunoSEQ multiplex PCR assay. For the multiplex PCR, a mixture combining 60 forward primers for TCR Vbeta segments and 13 reverse primers for TCR Jbeta segments was used. Amplification of the CDR3 region of rearranged TCR beta genes was performed with a multiplex PCR assay on genomic DNA. Amplified TCR beta libraries were sequenced as 87-base-pair reads on the Illumina HiSeq System. The study's own analysis went as follows. A later analysis tallied roughly 78 million unique TCR beta chains across the approximately 670 repertoires, and 10 million to 11 million of those chains were shared by two or more donors. A nearest-neighbor algorithm error-corrected the raw reads and collapsed the reads into unique sequences, merging closely related sequences to remove PCR and sequencing errors. Alignment of CDR3 sequences to IMGT reference sequences was used to assign V, D and J gene segments. For a sequence to be retained, a match of at least six nucleotides to both a V gene segment and a J gene segment was required. Rearrangements were called productive when the CDR3 lacked stop codons and stayed in frame with V and J; all others were non-productive. CDR3 was defined according to IMGT convention as the region running from the second conserved V-encoded cysteine to the conserved J-encoded phenylalanine. The earlier analysis of roughly 590 of the donors excluded any sequence lacking an unambiguous match to a single V gene segment. In an earlier analysis of approximately 500 of the donors, a V segment was called functional when productive rearrangements were above 56.7%, and segregating when the standard deviation between donors exceeded 5%. A statistical classification framework was built to diagnose cytomegalovirus status from the catalog of TCR beta chain sequences. In a later analysis, V and J genes were assigned by comparing TCR nucleotide sequences against IMGT/GENE-DB human TR gene sequences. In a later analysis, CDR3 sequences and most-parsimonious VDJ recombination scenarios were assigned using the TCRdist pipeline. In a later analysis, each TCR beta chain was defined by its CDR3 amino acid sequence together with its V-gene family, and reads without a unique V-gene family were excluded. A later analysis removed 600 or so highly shared, low-generation-probability nucleotide sequences to deal with suspected cross-contamination and a sequencing artifact. For each public chain, a later analysis derived a clonal expansion index from normalized ranks of inferred template counts within each repertoire. In a later analysis, generation probabilities were computed with a VDJ recombination model fitted to out-of-frame rearrangements, and the resulting probabilities were checked against IGoR. In a later analysis, hypergeometric tests were used to score TCR-TCR, TCR-HLA and TCR-CMV co-occurrence, with a repertoire-size bias correction applied to TCR pairs. To estimate false discovery rates, a later analysis permuted the HLA or CMV assignments 20 times. A later analysis grouped co-occurring TCRs with DBSCAN, adding TCRdist sequence similarity when clustering within HLA-allele-positive subsets. Co-occurrence clustering excluded repertoires with fewer than 30,000 or more than 120,000 public chains, plus five with anomalous nucleotide sharing. TCRdb re-hosts the immuneACCESS table, in-frame sequences only. Its copies lack some clones; in the studies checked, an unresolved V gene accounts for under half of them, and the cause for the rest is not known. V, J and clone size were drawn from that table, and D and trimming were deduced from the DNA. This sample's table contains about 130,000 clones. The ten largest clones add up to about 1.4% of the sample.

The TCR was taken from a middle-aged woman in good health and CMV-seronegative. This chain is built from TRBV28 and TRBJ2-7, and 7 bases in between align with TRBD2. The sequencing input was PBMCs. Here is the DNA: TGTGCCAGCAGGAATGGGAGGGCCTACGAGCAGTACGTC. The translation is CASRNGRAYEQYV.